These T cell receptor beta chains were read from a single sample in a study of cytomegalovirus exposure and HLA in healthy donors. The protocol was immunoSEQ multiplex PCR, while the TCRdb copy is restricted to in-frame clones and leaves out a portion. The sample carries around 200,000 clones, approximately 70% recorded once. The sample taken for sequencing was PBMCs. All receptors come from a woman between 25 and 40 years old in good health and CMV-seropositive. Each CDR3 is given with its conserved first and last residue. The D gene is left open where the match is weak. Clone size is not always given. Where it is, it says once, few, many or a class for expanded clones.

v_call: TRBV11-3; d_call: -; clone_size: once; j_call: TRBJ2-2; cdr3_aa: CASSQEGGSGELFF; cdr3_nt: TGTGCCAGCAGCCAGGAGGGAGGTTCCGGGGAGCTGTTTTTT
v_call: TRBV5-1; d_call: -; clone_size: few; j_call: TRBJ2-3; cdr3_aa: CASTQSGTDTQYF; cdr3_nt: TGCGCCAGCACACAGTCCGGCACAGATACGCAGTATTTT
v_call: TRBV10-2; d_call: -; clone_size: -; j_call: TRBJ2-7; cdr3_aa: CASSAAYEQYF; cdr3_nt: TGCGCCAGCAGTGCGGCCTACGAGCAGTACTTC
v_call: TRBV29-1; d_call: TRBD1; clone_size: -; j_call: TRBJ2-7; cdr3_aa: CSVRTRQGTYEQYF; cdr3_nt: TGCAGCGTTAGGACCAGACAGGGGACCTACGAGCAGTACTTC
v_call: TRBV7-2; d_call: TRBD2; clone_size: -; j_call: TRBJ2-7; cdr3_aa: CASSYTVAGGTNSYEQYF; cdr3_nt: TGTGCCAGCAGCTACACCGTAGCGGGAGGCACAAACTCCTACGAGCAGTACTTC
v_call: TRBV19; d_call: -; clone_size: -; j_call: TRBJ1-1; cdr3_aa: CASSWGLQGPTEAFF; cdr3_nt: TGTGCCAGTAGTTGGGGTTTACAGGGACCGACTGAAGCTTTCTTT
v_call: TRBV5-6; d_call: TRBD2; clone_size: few; j_call: TRBJ2-2; cdr3_aa: CASSSGLAGGAGELFF; cdr3_nt: TGTGCCAGCAGCTCGGGACTAGCGGGAGGGGCCGGGGAGCTGTTTTTT
v_call: TRBV19; d_call: TRBD2; clone_size: -; j_call: TRBJ2-3; cdr3_aa: CASKSGLAHGDTQYF; cdr3_nt: TGTGCCAGTAAGAGCGGACTAGCGCACGGGGATACGCAGTATTTT
v_call: TRBV6-5; d_call: TRBD2; clone_size: few; j_call: TRBJ2-7; cdr3_aa: CASSYSSGSSSEQYF; cdr3_nt: TGTGCCAGCAGTTACTCAAGCGGGAGTTCTTCCGAGCAGTACTTC
v_call: TRBV7-9; d_call: TRBD2; clone_size: -; j_call: TRBJ2-3; cdr3_aa: CSSPVAGETTDTQYF; cdr3_nt: TGTTCCAGCCCCGTAGCGGGGGAAACGACAGATACGCAGTATTTT
v_call: TRBV4-1; d_call: -; clone_size: -; j_call: TRBJ2-1; cdr3_aa: CASSQEVPASSYNEQFF; cdr3_nt: TGCGCCAGCAGCCAAGAGGTACCCGCCAGCTCCTACAATGAGCAGTTCTTC
v_call: TRBV5-4; d_call: TRBD2; clone_size: -; j_call: TRBJ2-3; cdr3_aa: CASSLRRTSGTDTQYF; cdr3_nt: TGTGCCAGCAGCTTGCGTAGGACTAGCGGCACAGATACGCAGTATTTT
v_call: TRBV29-1; d_call: -; clone_size: once; j_call: TRBJ1-1; cdr3_aa: CSITRGSNTEAFF; cdr3_nt: TGCAGCATCACCAGGGGTTCTAACACTGAAGCTTTCTTT
v_call: TRBV7-9; d_call: -; clone_size: -; j_call: TRBJ2-2; cdr3_aa: CASSLATYPGELFF; cdr3_nt: TGTGCCAGCAGCTTAGCGACATATCCCGGGGAGCTGTTTTTT
v_call: TRBV10-3; d_call: -; clone_size: -; j_call: TRBJ2-1; cdr3_aa: CAINPSNEQFF; cdr3_nt: TGTGCCATCAATCCTAGCAATGAGCAGTTCTTC
v_call: TRBV5-1; d_call: -; clone_size: -; j_call: TRBJ2-5; cdr3_aa: CASRIEETQYF; cdr3_nt: TGCGCCAGCAGAATCGAGGAGACCCAGTACTTC
v_call: TRBV2; d_call: -; clone_size: -; j_call: TRBJ2-1; cdr3_aa: CASSEERGHEQFF; cdr3_nt: TGTGCCAGCAGTGAAGAAAGGGGCCATGAGCAGTTCTTC
v_call: TRBV6-1; d_call: TRBD1; clone_size: -; j_call: TRBJ1-2; cdr3_aa: CASSGTLSGQGYGYTF; cdr3_nt: TGTGCCAGCAGTGGGACTCTTTCGGGACAGGGCTATGGCTACACCTTC
v_call: TRBV4-1; d_call: -; clone_size: -; j_call: TRBJ2-1; cdr3_aa: CASSQDRLSYNEQFF; cdr3_nt: TGCGCCAGCAGCCAAGATCGTCTTTCCTACAATGAGCAGTTCTTC